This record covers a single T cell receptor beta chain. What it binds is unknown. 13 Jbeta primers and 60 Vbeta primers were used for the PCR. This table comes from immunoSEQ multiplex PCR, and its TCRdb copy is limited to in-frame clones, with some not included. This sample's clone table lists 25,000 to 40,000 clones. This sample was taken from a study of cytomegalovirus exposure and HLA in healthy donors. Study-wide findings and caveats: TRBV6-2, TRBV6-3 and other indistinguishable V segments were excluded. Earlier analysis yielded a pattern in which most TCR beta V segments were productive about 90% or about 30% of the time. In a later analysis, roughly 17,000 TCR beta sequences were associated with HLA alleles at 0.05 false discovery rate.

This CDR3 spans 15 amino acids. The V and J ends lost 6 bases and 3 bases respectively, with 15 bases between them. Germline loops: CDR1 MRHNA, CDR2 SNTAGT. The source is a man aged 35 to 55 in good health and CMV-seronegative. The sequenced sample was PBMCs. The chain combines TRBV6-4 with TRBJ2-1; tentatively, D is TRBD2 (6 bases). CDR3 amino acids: CASSGTGEGYNEQFF. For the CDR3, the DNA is TGTGCCAGCAGCGGAACGGGAGAAGGCTACAATGAGCAGTTCTTC.